The 12 T cell receptor beta chains below come from one sample, sequenced in a study of blood T cell repertoires in COVID-19. Some clones are missing from TCRdb's copy, which holds only in-frame ones; the method was immunoSEQ multiplex PCR. The table shows almost 70,000 clones, with almost 80% occurring only once. Sequenced input: peripheral blood. The receptor set was obtained from a man in his sixties with acute or convalescent COVID-19.

This clone was detected once. The V call is TRBV6-4, the J call TRBJ2-5; weak D call: TRBD1 (6 bases). Germline values: CDR1 MRHNA, CDR2 SNTAGT. This CDR3 has 13 residues. Trimming removed 5 bases from V and 5 bases from J, with 12 bases in between. The CDR3: CASSPTGHETQYF. The DNA for the CDR3 is TGTGCCAGCAGTCCCACAGGGCACGAGACCCAGTACTTC.

This chain joins TRBV7-2 and TRBJ1-1, with 7 bases aligning to TRBD1. V was pared by 1 base and J by 5 bases, with 7 bases of the junction left unmatched. The CDR3 spans 15 residues. CDR1 SGHTA and CDR2 FQGNSA come from the germline V gene. The CDR3 bases are TGTGCCAGCAGCTTAGAGGGGGCGTTTGGGACTGAAGCTTTCTTT. Its translation: CASSLEGAFGTEAFF. The whole variable domain, filled in from reference TRBV7-2 and TRBJ1-1, reads GAGVSQSPSNKVTEKGKDVELRCDPISGHTALYWYRQSLGQGLEFLIYFQGNSAPDKSGLPSDRFSAERTGGSVSTLTIQRTQQEDSAVYLCASSLEGAFGTEAFFGQGTRLTVV.

The chain links TRBV19 to TRBJ1-1, with D possibly TRBD1 on 6 matching bases. This CDR3 has 15 residues. Trimming stripped 6 bases from V and 3 bases from J, with 17 bases between. Germline assignment: CDR1 LNHDA and CDR2 SQIVND (reference sequence). The CDR3 nucleotides read TGTGCCAGTAGGACCCCAGGGGAGACGTACACTGAAGCTTTCTTT. Translating gives CASRTPGETYTEAFF. The whole variable domain, remainder taken from reference TRBV19 and TRBJ1-1, is DGGITQSPKYLFRKEGQNVTLSCEQNLNHDAMYWYRQDPGQGLRLIYYSQIVNDFQKGDIAEGYSVSREKKESFPLTVTSAQKNPTAFYLCASRTPGETYTEAFFGQGTRLTVV.

A single count supports this clone. The J gene is TRBJ1-1, the V gene TRBV6-2 or TRBV6-3, with 9 bases aligning to TRBD1. The CDR3 consists of 14 residues. Per the germline V gene, CDR1 is MNHEY and CDR2 is SVGEGT. After removal of 6 bases from V and 5 bases from J, the junction contained 7 bases not matched to a gene. The CDR3 spells CASSPQGATTEAFF. DNA of the CDR3: TGTGCCAGCAGCCCACAGGGGGCAACGACTGAAGCTTTCTTT.

The chain has TRBV14 and TRBJ1-4, with TRBD1 matching over 9 bases. The CDR3 is 16 residues long. J was trimmed by 10 bases and V by 2 bases; bases with no gene match: 11. Germline CDR1 and CDR2: SGHDN and FVKESK. The CDR3 DNA follows: TGTGCCAGCAGCCAACTCCCGGGACAGGGACCGGGAAAACTGTTTTTT. Translated: CASSQLPGQGPGKLFF.

This clone appeared a few times. V is TRBV3-1 (or the pseudogene TRBV3-2) and J is TRBJ1-5, with D unclear. CDR3 size: 15 residues. V was clipped by 0 bases and J by 4 bases, with 10 bases between them. The germline gives CDR1 LGHDT, CDR2 YNNKEL (reference sequence). Here the CDR3 reads CASSQDEGYNQPQHF. The CDR3 region has the DNA TGTGCCAGCAGCCAAGATGAGGGTTATAATCAGCCCCAGCATTTT.

This clone was detected only once. This sequence joins TRBV11-1 and TRBJ1-2; no clear D gene. Per germline, CDR1 SGHAT and CDR2 FQDESV (reference sequence). V gave up 0 bases and J gave up 6 bases, with 20 bases separating them. This CDR3 region has 17 residues. The CDR3 DNA reads TGTGCCAGCAGCTTAGCTTCTCTGAACGGCGGTAGGCATGGCTACACCTTC. It translates to CASSLASLNGGRHGYTF.

The gene calls are TRBV7-2 and TRBJ2-3, with 9 bases aligning to TRBD2. Germline values: CDR1 SGHTA, CDR2 FQGNSA. Trimming at V came to 5 bases and at J to 1 base, leaving 4 bases not matched to a gene. The CDR3 runs to 15 residues. In nucleotides, the CDR3 is TGTGCCAGCAGCCCCTGGACTAGCGGCACAGATACGCAGTATTTT. Translation: CASSPWTSGTDTQYF.

V usage is TRBV6-2 or TRBV6-3 and J usage is TRBJ2-6; tentatively, D is TRBD2 (6 bases). CDR1 MNHEY and CDR2 SVGEGT come from the germline V gene. The CDR3 sequence is 16 residues long. The V gene lost 5 bases and the J gene lost 2 bases, with 13 bases spanning the gap. CDR3 coding DNA: TGTGCCAGCAGTCTTATGGGACTTGCTGGGGCCAACGTCCTGACTTTC. Translation gives CASSLMGLAGANVLTF.

V gene TRBV3-1 (or the pseudogene TRBV3-2) combines with J gene TRBJ2-7; 9 nucleotides line up with TRBD1. Germline V gene data show CDR1 as LGHDT and CDR2 as YNNKEL (reference sequence). The trim removed 4 bases at V and 0 bases at J, leaving 7 bases unmatched. The CDR3 sequence is 16 residues long. The CDR3 DNA is TGTGCCAGCAGCCCTGGACAGGGGCGCAGCTCCTACGAGCAGTACTTC. Its protein product is CASSPGQGRSSYEQYF.

The chain has TRBV25-1 and TRBJ2-6, with D possibly TRBD1 on 6 matching bases. The germline gives CDR1 MGHDK, CDR2 SYGVNS. Deletions cut 3 bases from V and 4 bases from J, with 13 bases between. The CDR3 spans 16 residues. The CDR3 spells CASSDYTGSGANVLTF. As DNA, the CDR3 is TGTGCCAGCAGTGATTACACAGGGTCCGGGGCCAACGTCCTGACTTTC.

The CDR3 is CASSFTGGNEKLFF. CDR3 DNA: TGCGCCAGCAGCTTTACAGGGGGTAACGAAAAACTGTTTTTT. V and J are TRBV5-1 and TRBJ1-4, with TRBD1 matching 8 bases. The V gene end was trimmed by 2 bases and the J gene end by 8 bases; junction bases not matched to a gene: 5. The V gene's germline CDR1 is SGHRS and CDR2 YFSETQ. CDR3 length equals 14 residues.